This T cell receptor beta chain was identified during a study of cytotoxic CD8 clonotypes in ibrutinib-treated CLL. Investigators sought sequencing depths of between 1 in 200,000 and 1 in 1 million T cells. Assay: immunoSEQ multiplex PCR; the TCRdb copy retains only in-frame clones and omits some. The repertoire has about 160,000 clones, roughly 80% of them found once; the top ten carry roughly 2%. Trimming took off 5 bases at V and 10 bases at J, with 16 bases between the two ends. The CDR3 extends over 13 amino acids. The germline V gene has CDR1 SGHTS and CDR2 YDEGEE. The receptor was derived from a human donor with chronic lymphocytic leukemia. The source material was PBMCs, sampled after 12 months of ibrutinib treatment. V usage is TRBV5-8 and J usage is TRBJ1-5; a possible D gene is TRBD1 (5 bases). The CDR3 sequence: CASRQSGARPQHF. CDR3 sequence (DNA): TGTGCCAGCAGACAATCCGGGGCCAGACCCCAGCATTTT.